The 28 T cell receptor beta chains presented below share a single source sample, sequenced in a study of blood T cell repertoires in COVID-19 (TCRdb year 2020). To prepare the library, the immunoSEQ multiplex PCR assay was applied. Not all clones reach the TCRdb copy of this immuneACCESS table, which keeps in-frame sequences only. Checked studies attribute under half of the gap to unresolved V genes and leave the rest unexplained. The sample table contains roughly 400,000 clones; only one count was recorded for 88% of them. The ten largest clones capture approximately 1.5% of the sample. Sequenced sample: PBMCs or T cells enriched from blood (not recorded which). These receptors all stem from a woman under 30 who had been exposed to COVID-19.

The genes are TRBV11-2 and TRBJ2-1, with D unresolved. CDR3 length: 18 amino acids. V was trimmed by 1 base and J by 1 base, leaving 17 bases between them. Germline V gene data show CDR1 as SGHAT and CDR2 as FQNNGV. CDR3 sequence (DNA): TGTGCCAGCAGCTTAGGCCCTTTCTCGGTCGGGTCCTACAATGAGCAGTTCTTC. The encoded protein is CASSLGPFSVGSYNEQFF.

The chain links TRBV4-2 to TRBJ2-1, with 14 bases matching TRBD2. The V gene's germline CDR1 is LGHNA and CDR2 YNFKEQ. Trimming cost V 1 base and J 4 bases; bases outside gene matches: 6. CDR3 length: 18 residues. The CDR3 protein is CASSQGLAGGRLYNEQFF. CDR3 bases: TGTGCCAGCAGCCAAGGACTAGCGGGGGGGCGGTTATACAATGAGCAGTTCTTC.

This clone has only one observation. The V gene is TRBV3-1 (or the pseudogene TRBV3-2), the J gene TRBJ2-7; TRBD1 matches 9 bases. In germline, CDR1 is LGHDT, CDR2 YNNKEL (reference sequence). This CDR3 spans 16 amino acids. After removal of 3 bases from V and 0 bases from J, the junction contained 6 bases not matched to a gene. CDR3 DNA: TGTGCCAGCAGCCAGCCGGGGACAGGGAGCTCCTACGAGCAGTACTTC. Translating it yields CASSQPGTGSSYEQYF.

In its sample, this clone was seen a few times. The chain combines TRBV7-2 with TRBJ1-6, with TRBD1 matching over 8 bases. Trimming removed 5 bases from V and 7 bases from J; junction bases left unmatched: 7. The CDR3 loop spans 15 amino acids. Germline-derived CDR1 and CDR2 are SGHTA and FQGNSA. The CDR3 DNA reads TGTGCCAGCAGCCAAGACAGGGGAAGAAATTCACCCCTCCACTTT. Protein: CASSQDRGRNSPLHF.

Comment on this clone: Other DNA sequences of this sample code for an identical CDR3. V gene TRBV28 combines with J gene TRBJ1-5, with D possibly being TRBD1 (5 bases). CDR1 MDHEN and CDR2 SYDVKM come from the germline V gene. The CDR3 extends over 13 amino acids. The V and J ends lost 2 bases and 7 bases respectively, with 9 bases between them. The CDR3 DNA follows: TGTGCCAGCAGTTTACAGGGATACCAGCCCCAGCATTTT. It specifies CASSLQGYQPQHF.

The chain couples TRBV18 to TRBJ2-6; D perhaps matches TRBD2 (5 bases). Germline V CDR1 and CDR2: KGHSH, LQKENI. The V and J ends lost 5 bases and 1 base respectively, with 15 bases between them. This CDR3 region has 17 residues. CDR3 nucleotides: TGTGCCAGCTCAAAACGGGGATCGGGGTCTGGGGCCAACGTCCTGACTTTC. This encodes CASSKRGSGSGANVLTF.

In DNA form, the CDR3 reads TGCACCAGCAGCCAAGAGATGATCCCCGCTGGCGCTGGAGGGAATGAAAAACTGTTTTTT. Its translation is CTSSQEMIPAGAGGNEKLFF. This chain links TRBV1 with TRBJ1-4. TRBV1 is a documented pseudogene. The CDR3 has 20 residues.

The V gene is TRBV5-4, the J gene TRBJ2-2; 7 bases are shared with TRBD1. CDR1 is SGHNT and CDR2 is YYREEE in the germline V gene (reference sequence). V trimming: 4 bases; J trimming: 6 bases; junction bases outside the gene matches: 6. This CDR3 contains 14 residues. The CDR3 bases are TGTGCCAGCAGCACAAGACAGGGCCCCGGGGAGCTGTTTTTT. It encodes CASSTRQGPGELFF.

This chain links TRBV3-1 (or the pseudogene TRBV3-2) with TRBJ2-1; D uncertain. This CDR3 comprises 12 residues. The V end was cut by 1 base, the J end by 13 bases, with 11 bases between. Germline CDR1 and CDR2: LGHDT and YNNKEL (reference sequence). The DNA for the CDR3 is TGTGCCAGCAGCCAAGTCTATGGTAGTCAGTTCTTC. This gives the protein CASSQVYGSQFF.

This clone was counted a few times. This rearrangement joins TRBV28 to TRBJ2-7; perhaps TRBD2 as D (6 bases). The ends were cut back, 5 bases at V and 5 bases at J, with 19 bases in the middle. This CDR3 region has 15 residues. Germline CDR1 is MDHEN and CDR2 is SYDVKM. Here the CDR3 reads CASSKDPTAGNEQYF. The CDR3 DNA reads TGTGCCAGCAGTAAGGACCCGACCGCGGGAAACGAGCAGTACTTC.

This chain joins TRBV5-6 and TRBJ1-6, with no clear D. The V gene's germline CDR1 is SGHDT and CDR2 YYEEEE. V was pared by 3 bases and J by 6 bases, with 16 bases between. The CDR3 extends over 16 amino acids. The CDR3 sequence is CASSSLELGGNSPLHF. For the CDR3, the DNA is TGTGCCAGCAGCTCGCTCGAACTAGGTGGTAATTCACCCCTCCACTTT.

The rearrangement uses TRBV7-6 and TRBJ2-1, with 11 bases matching TRBD2. Germline lookup yields CDR1 SGHVS and CDR2 FNYEAQ. The CDR3 is 18 amino acids. V lost 5 bases to trimming and J lost 2 bases; unmatched junction nucleotides: 11. The CDR3 bases are TGTGCCAGCAGCGCTCGCTCGGGACTAGCGGAGACCTACAATGAGCAGTTCTTC. This sequence encodes CASSARSGLAETYNEQFF.

This rearrangement joins TRBV29-1 to TRBJ2-5; no reliable D call. Looked up from germline, CDR1 is SQVTM and CDR2 is ANQGSEA. Deletions cut 6 bases from V and 5 bases from J, with 13 bases between. This CDR3 contains 12 residues. CDR3 DNA: TGCAGCGTCCGAGTTTCCAGGGAGACCCAGTACTTC. Protein product: CSVRVSRETQYF.

The genes are TRBV6-4 and TRBJ2-1; 9 bases fit TRBD1. With 5 bases clipped from V and 8 bases from J, the junction kept 4 bases outside the gene matches. Per germline, CDR1 MRHNA and CDR2 SNTAGT. This CDR3 has 13 amino acids. The CDR3 DNA follows: TGTGCCAGCAGTCAGGACAGGGGAGATGAGCAGTTCTTC. Amino acid sequence: CASSQDRGDEQFF.

The chain recombines TRBV11-3 with TRBJ2-7; TRBD2 matches 7 bases. V lost 1 base, J lost 7 bases, and 4 bases stayed unmatched. The V gene's germline CDR1 is SGHNT and CDR2 YENEEA. The CDR3 is 13 residues long. The CDR3 spells CASSLGSGVEQYF. CDR3 in DNA: TGTGCCAGCAGCTTAGGGAGCGGGGTTGAGCAGTACTTC.

V and J are TRBV6-5 and TRBJ1-3; no firm D call. The length of the CDR3 is 14 residues. Germline V gene lookup returns CDR1 MNHEY and CDR2 SVGAGI. Trimming took off 4 bases at V and 0 bases at J, with 7 bases between the two ends. The CDR3 spells CASSLSVSGNTIYF. The CDR3 region has the DNA TGTGCCAGCAGTTTGTCAGTCTCTGGAAACACCATATATTTT.

The chain carries TRBV9 and TRBJ2-3, with 9 bases aligning to TRBD1. Germline lookup yields CDR1 SGDLS and CDR2 YYNGEE. CDR3 length: 11 residues. V shed 10 bases and J 5 bases; nucleotides not matched to a gene: 2. For the CDR3, the DNA is TGTGCCGGGGGACAGGGAGATACGCAGTATTTT. Its protein is CAGGQGDTQYF.

The chain combines TRBV25-1 with TRBJ1-3, with D hard to call. V was trimmed by 2 bases and J by 11 bases, leaving 10 bases between them. CDR1 is MGHDK, CDR2 SYGVNS, per germline. CDR3 size: 12 residues. This CDR3 reads CASSEGGRAIYF. The CDR3 nucleotides are TGTGCCAGCAGTGAAGGTGGGAGGGCCATATATTTT.

CDR3 amino acids: CASTPLRQETQYF. CDR3 coding DNA: TGTGCCAGCACCCCCCTGAGGCAAGAGACCCAGTACTTC. The chain is built from TRBV7-9 and TRBJ2-5, with no clear D. V lost 7 bases, J lost 2 bases, and 11 bases lay in between. CDR1 is SEHNR, CDR2 FQNEAQ, per germline (reference sequence). This CDR3 is built from 13 residues.

The V call is TRBV7-9, the J call TRBJ2-3; unclear D gene. The ends were cut back, 8 bases at V and 2 bases at J, with 8 bases in the middle. The CDR3 length is 12 residues. Germline V gives CDR1 SEHNR, CDR2 FQNEAQ (reference sequence). The CDR3 is CASLSTTDTQYF. The CDR3 DNA reads as TGTGCCAGCCTGTCTACCACAGATACGCAGTATTTT.

The chain employs TRBV28 and TRBJ2-5; a possible D gene is TRBD1 (6 bases). Trimming cost V 5 bases and J 2 bases, with 15 bases left between them. The CDR3 consists of 15 residues. The V gene's germline CDR1 is MDHEN and CDR2 SYDVKM. CDR3 in amino acids: CASSRAQGVQETQYF. The CDR3, as DNA: TGTGCCAGCAGTCGGGCACAGGGCGTACAAGAGACCCAGTACTTC.

CDR3 nucleotide sequence: TGTGCCATCCCCTGGGCTAGCGGCACCGGGGAGCTGTTTTTT. Translating gives CAIPWASGTGELFF. This rearrangement joins TRBV10-3 to TRBJ2-2; 7 bases agree with TRBD2. Unmatched junction bases numbered 7, after V lost 8 bases and J lost 4 bases. The CDR3 contains 14 residues. Germline V lookup: CDR1 ENHRY, CDR2 SYGVKD.

V and J are TRBV5-1 and TRBJ2-1; the match to TRBD2 covers 11 bases. The ends lost 6 bases at V and 6 bases at J; junction bases unmatched: 11. Germline CDR1 is SGHRS and CDR2 is YFSETQ. This CDR3 comprises 16 residues. CDR3 nucleotide sequence: TGCGCCAGCAACCAGAGGGGACTAGCGGAAATCAATGAGCAGTTCTTC. Translation: CASNQRGLAEINEQFF.

V gene TRBV9 combines with J gene TRBJ1-2, with D possibly matching TRBD1 (5 bases). The germline V gene has CDR1 SGDLS and CDR2 YYNGEE. This CDR3 comprises 16 residues. Trimming removed 3 bases at V and 3 bases at J, with 18 bases between. The CDR3 bases are TGTGCCAGCAGCGGGGCGCCCCCCACAGGAGACTATGGCTACACCTTC. Translated, it gives CASSGAPPTGDYGYTF.

The J gene is TRBJ1-1, the V gene TRBV19; 8 nucleotides match TRBD1. Germline V CDR1 and CDR2: LNHDA, SQIVND (reference sequence). This CDR3 has 14 amino acids. J was trimmed by 5 bases and V by 5 bases; bases with no gene match: 7. The CDR3: CASSPRTGWTEAFF. The CDR3 region has the DNA TGTGCCAGTAGTCCCAGGACAGGGTGGACTGAAGCTTTCTTT.

The chain is built from TRBV5-6 and TRBJ2-5; 7 nucleotides agree with TRBD2. The germline V gene encodes CDR1 SGHDT and CDR2 YYEEEE. This CDR3 region has 15 residues. J lost 3 bases, V lost 4 bases, and 9 bases had no gene match. The CDR3 region is CASSPPGGRKETQYF. For the CDR3, the DNA is TGTGCCAGCAGCCCCCCGGGCGGGAGAAAAGAGACCCAGTACTTC.

Here the CDR3 reads CASSETGKTSTDTQYF. CDR3 sequence (DNA): TGCGCCAGCAGTGAGACGGGAAAAACTAGCACAGATACGCAGTATTTT. The chain joins TRBV10-1 to TRBJ2-3, with a tentative D call TRBD2 (5 bases). CDR1 WNHNN and CDR2 SYGVQD come from the germline V gene (reference sequence). There are 16 residues in the CDR3. Trimming pared 2 bases from V and 0 bases from J, leaving 12 bases between.

DNA of the CDR3: TGTGCCAGTAGTACGTCACAGGGGTTTATCGGGGAGCTGTTTTTT. Amino acids: CASSTSQGFIGELFF. The chain links TRBV19 to TRBJ2-2; 7 bases fit TRBD1. Per the germline V gene, CDR1 is LNHDA and CDR2 is SQIVND (reference sequence). The CDR3 extends over 15 amino acids. Germline trimming cut 4 bases from V and 7 bases from J; bases unmatched to any gene: 9. The variable domain in full, with the rest retrieved from reference TRBV19 and TRBJ2-2, is DGGITQSPKYLFRKEGQNVTLSCEQNLNHDAMYWYRQDPGQGLRLIYYSQIVNDFQKGDIAEGYSVSREKKESFPLTVTSAQKNPTAFYLCASSTSQGFIGELFFGEGSRLTVL.